The TCR beta chain described here comes from a study of blood T cells in healthy people across ages. Whole-study results and caveats: Diversity estimated from one million T cells was considered an underestimate.

This clonotype was counted only a few times. Its specificity is not known. The CDR3 is 15 residues long. Germline V gene data show CDR1 as SGHTA and CDR2 as FQGNSA. Trimming removed 1 base at V and 7 bases at J, with 15 bases between. Next came a second PCR, run for about 6 to 12 cycles, which used a sample-barcoded 5' primer along with a J-beta primer mix. MiXCR was run by TCRdb on the 5' RACE reads, yielding one entry per CDR3 protein. Of under 1,000,000 distinct CDR3 sequences in the sample, 36% were seen once. The source material was blood. The receptor comes from a young man in good health. V and J are TRBV7-2 and TRBJ2-3; D is perhaps TRBD1 (5 bases). The DNA of the CDR3 is TGTGCCAGCAGCTTAGAATCAGGGTTAGAGAATACGCAGTATTTT. As protein: CASSLESGLENTQYF.